Below are 30 T cell receptor beta chains sequenced from a single sample in a study of T cell changes during pregnancy in multiple sclerosis. Only in-frame clones appear in the TCRdb table, and some are missing; sequencing was by immunoSEQ multiplex PCR. The sample contains around 68,000 clones, around 91% of which appear only once. Sequencing used peripheral blood, obtained in the third trimester of pregnancy. These receptors all come from a female donor in good health, enrolled as a control in a pregnancy study.

This clone appeared a single time. The chain couples TRBV7-9 to TRBJ2-7; the D gene is possibly TRBD1 (5 bases). Trimming pared 1 base from V and 4 bases from J, leaving 11 bases between. The CDR3 loop spans 14 amino acids. The germline CDR1 and CDR2 sequences are SEHNR and FQNEAQ (reference sequence). CDR3 nucleotides: TGTGCCAGCAGCTTAGGCTGGGGCGCATACGAGCAGTACTTC. Amino acid sequence: CASSLGWGAYEQYF.

The rearrangement uses TRBV28 and TRBJ2-3; 15 bases are a match to TRBD2. Germline CDR1 MDHEN, CDR2 SYDVKM. The length of the CDR3 is 18 residues. J gave up 6 bases and V 6 bases, and 13 bases lay outside the gene matches. The chain's CDR3 is CASSTNFPGTSGRDTQYF. CDR3 DNA: TGTGCCAGCAGCACTAACTTCCCCGGGACTAGCGGGAGGGATACGCAGTATTTT.

The CDR3: CASSFLPRGGLTDTQYF. The CDR3 DNA is TGCGCCAGCAGCTTTCTCCCGCGAGGAGGCCTTACAGATACGCAGTATTTT. The chain links TRBV5-1 to TRBJ2-3; possibly TRBD2 for D (5 bases). The length of the CDR3 is 17 residues. CDR1 SGHRS and CDR2 YFSETQ come from the germline V gene. The V end was cut by 2 bases, the J end by 3 bases, with 19 bases between. The full variable domain, in which reference TRBV5-1 and TRBJ2-3 provide the parts outside the CDR3, is KAGVTQTPRYLIKTRGQQVTLSCSPISGHRSVSWYQQTPGQGLQFLFEYFSETQRNKGNFPGRFSGRQFSNSRSEMNVSTLELGDSALYLCASSFLPRGGLTDTQYFGPGTRLTVL.

This clone was observed once. V and J are TRBV7-2 and TRBJ2-3; 11 bases match TRBD2. The CDR3 is made up of 16 amino acids. CDR1 and CDR2 (germline): SGHTA, FQGNSA. Trimming cost V 5 bases and J 6 bases; bases outside gene matches: 10. In DNA form, the CDR3 reads TGTGCCAGCAGCCACCCCCTAGCGGGGGGCAGGGATACGCAGTATTTT. It codes for CASSHPLAGGRDTQYF.

The J gene is TRBJ2-2, the V gene TRBV15; D might be TRBD1 (5 bases). The CDR3 length is 14 residues. Germline loops: CDR1 LNHNV, CDR2 YYDKDF (reference sequence). Trimming removed 1 base at V and 4 bases at J, with 7 bases between. CDR3 amino acids: CATSRVTGTGELFF. In DNA form, the CDR3 reads TGTGCCACCAGCAGAGTCACAGGCACCGGGGAGCTGTTTTTT.

The V gene is TRBV29-1, the J gene TRBJ1-1; D might be TRBD1 (6 bases). Trimming left V 7 bases short and J 2 bases short, with 14 bases between. The germline gives CDR1 SQVTM, CDR2 ANQGSEA. The CDR3 runs 13 residues. CDR3 residues: CSARTGSNTEAFF. The CDR3 bases are TGCAGCGCGCGAACAGGGTCCAACACTGAAGCTTTCTTT.

The V call is TRBV30, the J call TRBJ1-2, with a tentative D call TRBD1 (6 bases). The CDR3 sequence is 15 residues long. CDR1 and CDR2 (germline): GTSNPN, SVGIG (reference sequence). Deletions cut 4 bases from V and 3 bases from J, with 18 bases between. The CDR3 reads CAWNQPGRGDYGYTF. The CDR3 nucleotides read TGTGCCTGGAACCAACCCGGCAGGGGCGACTATGGCTACACCTTC.

This chain connects TRBV5-6 to TRBJ2-7, with 7 bases identical to TRBD2. The CDR3 is 13 residues long. After removal of 5 bases from V and 5 bases from J, the junction contained 7 bases not matched to a gene. The germline V gene encodes CDR1 SGHDT and CDR2 YYEEEE. Here the CDR3 reads CASRLWGGHEQYF. As DNA, the CDR3 is TGTGCCAGCAGGCTTTGGGGGGGACACGAGCAGTACTTC.

The table lists this clone with a few counts. The rearrangement joins TRBV4-2 to TRBJ1-2; D unresolved. Germline V gives CDR1 LGHNA, CDR2 YNFKEQ. The CDR3 length is 13 residues. V was clipped by 2 bases and J by 8 bases, with 12 bases between them. DNA of the CDR3: TGTGCCAGCAGCCAACAGGACGGGGAAGGCTACACCTTC. Protein product: CASSQQDGEGYTF.

The V and J genes are TRBV6-1 and TRBJ2-3; TRBD2 aligns across 12 bases. Germline V CDR1 and CDR2: MNHNS, SASEGT. The CDR3 totals 16 residues. With 2 bases clipped from V and 5 bases from J, the junction kept 5 bases outside the gene matches. CDR3 protein: CASSELAGGPQDTQYF. The CDR3 nucleotides read TGTGCCAGCAGTGAACTAGCGGGGGGGCCACAAGATACGCAGTATTTT.

The V call is TRBV29-1, the J call TRBJ1-2; D not resolved. The CDR3 is made up of 13 amino acids. Germline loops: CDR1 SQVTM, CDR2 ANQGSEA. Trimming took off 6 bases at V and 4 bases at J, with 15 bases between the two ends. The CDR3 coding sequence is TGCAGCGTCGGCCGGGAGGGAGCCTATGGCTACACCTTC. It specifies CSVGREGAYGYTF.

J is TRBJ2-5 and V is TRBV5-4, with TRBD2 identical over 7 bases. The germline gives CDR1 SGHNT, CDR2 YYREEE (reference sequence). This CDR3 contains 14 residues. V lost 0 bases to trimming and J lost 5 bases; unmatched junction nucleotides: 4. In DNA, the CDR3 is TGTGCCAGCAGCTTGGATCTGGGGGGGGAGACCCAGTACTTC. Protein: CASSLDLGGETQYF. The full variable domain, with the rest looked up from reference TRBV5-4 and TRBJ2-5, is ETGVTQSPTHLIKTRGQQVTLRCSSQSGHNTVSWYQQALGQGPQFIFQYYREEENGRGNFPPRFSGLQFPNYSSELNVNALELDDSALYLCASSLDLGGETQYFGPGTRLLVL.

The V call is TRBV5-1, the J call TRBJ1-6; D remains ambiguous. Per the germline V gene, CDR1 is SGHRS and CDR2 is YFSETQ. With 2 bases removed from V and 0 bases from J, the gap between germline ends came to 9 bases. CDR3 length equals 16 residues. This chain's CDR3 is CASSLAESSYNSPLHF. In DNA, the CDR3 is TGCGCCAGCAGCTTAGCGGAGAGCTCCTATAATTCACCCCTCCACTTT.

The chain joins TRBV6-1 to TRBJ2-2, with 13 bases matching TRBD2. The CDR3 is 15 amino acids. Germline CDR1 is MNHNS and CDR2 is SASEGT. The V gene end was trimmed by 6 bases and the J gene end by 6 bases; junction bases not matched to a gene: 4. The DNA of the CDR3 is TGTGCCAGCAGCGGACTAGCGGGGGTGGCCGGGGAGCTGTTTTTT. Its protein is CASSGLAGVAGELFF.

This clone was detected only once. The chain is built from TRBV30 and TRBJ1-1; 8 bases are shared with TRBD1. V dropped 4 bases and J dropped 7; count of bases not matched to a gene: 11. CDR1 is GTSNPN and CDR2 is SVGIG in the germline V gene (reference sequence). There are 14 residues in the CDR3. CDR3 in amino acids: CAWTHQGAKDEAFF. The CDR3 DNA sequence: TGTGCCTGGACCCACCAGGGGGCGAAGGATGAAGCTTTCTTT.

This chain links TRBV18 with TRBJ2-3, with TRBD2 identical over 11 bases. After removal of 4 bases from V and 2 bases from J, the junction contained 11 bases not matched to a gene. Germline CDR1 KGHSH, CDR2 LQKENI. The CDR3 sequence is 18 residues long. CDR3 sequence: CASSRTSGQKEDTDTQYF. The CDR3 region has the DNA TGTGCCAGCTCACGGACTAGCGGGCAGAAGGAAGACACAGATACGCAGTATTTT.

This chain connects TRBV7-9 to TRBJ2-5; TRBD2 matches at 7 bases. With V trimmed by 2 bases and J by 1 base, 7 bases remained unmatched. CDR3 size: 16 residues. Germline-derived CDR1 and CDR2 are SEHNR and FQNEAQ (reference sequence). The CDR3 region is CASSLHDLAAQETQYF. The CDR3 nucleotides read TGTGCCAGCAGCTTACACGACCTAGCGGCCCAAGAGACCCAGTACTTC.

The genes are TRBV15 and TRBJ2-7; D perhaps matches TRBD2 (5 bases). There are 14 residues in the CDR3. Germline loops: CDR1 LNHNV, CDR2 YYDKDF (reference sequence). V gave up 1 base and J gave up 3 bases, with 10 bases separating them. CDR3: CATSRARGVYEQYF. The CDR3 DNA is TGTGCCACCAGCAGAGCCCGGGGTGTCTACGAGCAGTACTTC.

V usage is TRBV19 and J usage is TRBJ2-2; 8 nucleotides align to TRBD1. J gave up 7 bases and V 5 bases, and 9 bases lay outside the gene matches. This CDR3 contains 15 residues. Germline V gives CDR1 LNHDA, CDR2 SQIVND (reference sequence). The CDR3 sequence: CASSRDRIRRGELFF. Here the CDR3 DNA reads TGTGCCAGTAGTCGGGACAGGATTCGTCGCGGGGAGCTGTTTTTT.

The rearrangement uses TRBV28 and TRBJ2-3; D is possibly TRBD1 (5 bases). This CDR3 contains 13 residues. With 8 bases removed from V and 0 bases from J, the gap between germline ends came to 9 bases. The germline gives CDR1 MDHEN, CDR2 SYDVKM. The CDR3 loop reads CASCGASTDTQYF. CDR3 DNA sequence: TGTGCCAGCTGTGGGGCTAGCACAGATACGCAGTATTTT.

V usage is TRBV7-9 and J usage is TRBJ1-3; D unresolved. V dropped 5 bases and J dropped 6 bases, with 17 bases sitting between them. CDR1 SEHNR and CDR2 FQNEAQ come from the germline V gene (reference sequence). This CDR3 contains 15 residues. The CDR3 is CASSPRPGGVNTIYF. CDR3 sequence (DNA): TGTGCCAGCAGCCCCCGACCCGGAGGTGTAAACACCATATATTTT.

The V gene is TRBV30, the J gene TRBJ2-7; a possible D gene is TRBD1 (6 bases). Germline CDR1 is GTSNPN and CDR2 is SVGIG (reference sequence). V was shortened by 4 bases and J by 3 bases, with 13 bases between the two germline ends. The length of the CDR3 is 13 residues. The CDR3, as DNA: TGTGCCTGGAAGGGGGACACGTACTACGAGCAGTACTTC. Translating it yields CAWKGDTYYEQYF. Full variable domain (rest looked up from reference TRBV30 and TRBJ2-7): SQTIHQWPATLVQPVGSPLSLECTVEGTSNPNLYWYRQAAGRGLQLLFYSVGIGQISSEVPQNLSASRPQDRQFILSSKKLLLSDSGFYLCAWKGDTYYEQYFGPGTRLTVT.

This clone has only one observation. V and J are TRBV2 and TRBJ1-1; D remains ambiguous. The germline gives CDR1 SNHLY, CDR2 FYNNEI. Trimming shortened V by 8 bases and J by 0 bases, and 13 bases separated the two germline ends. This CDR3 spans 14 amino acids. As DNA, the CDR3 is TGTGCCAGCCCCGGTGGGAGAGTGAACACTGAAGCTTTCTTT. Protein product: CASPGGRVNTEAFF.

This chain uses TRBV5-1 with TRBJ1-1; the match to TRBD1 covers 12 bases. CDR3 length equals 16 residues. Germline values: CDR1 SGHRS, CDR2 YFSETQ. With V trimmed by 4 bases and J by 5 bases, 9 bases remained unmatched. This CDR3 is CASSKGTGGVWTEAFF. The CDR3 region has the DNA TGCGCCAGCAGCAAGGGGACAGGGGGCGTGTGGACTGAAGCTTTCTTT.

The chain combines TRBV6-6 with TRBJ1-2; 8 bases align to TRBD1. CDR1 and CDR2 from the germline V gene are MNHNY and SVGAGI (reference sequence). The CDR3 spans 15 residues. J lost 5 bases, V lost 2 bases, and 7 bases had no gene match. Here the CDR3 reads CASSYAQGGPYGYTF. CDR3 in DNA: TGTGCCAGCAGTTACGCACAGGGGGGGCCATATGGCTACACCTTC.

The chain recombines TRBV7-2 with TRBJ2-7, with D perhaps TRBD1 (6 bases). Trimming stripped 5 bases from V and 5 bases from J, with 16 bases between. Per germline, CDR1 SGHTA and CDR2 FQGNSA. The CDR3 spans 14 residues. As DNA, the CDR3 is TGTGCCAGCAGCCCCTCACAGGGTACCCACGAGCAGTACTTC. It yields the protein CASSPSQGTHEQYF.

The chain uses TRBV2 and TRBJ2-7, with 7 positions matching TRBD1. V gave up 6 bases and J gave up 2 bases; unmatched junction bases: 7. Germline CDR1 is SNHLY and CDR2 is FYNNEI. This CDR3 is built from 14 residues. The CDR3 sequence is CASRSQGPTYEQYF. The CDR3 DNA reads as TGTGCCAGCAGGTCACAGGGGCCGACCTACGAGCAGTACTTC.

The V call is TRBV6-4, the J call TRBJ2-3; 8 bases are shared with TRBD2. The length of the CDR3 is 13 residues. Trimming cost V 6 bases and J 6 bases; bases outside gene matches: 5. Germline CDR1 is MRHNA and CDR2 is SNTAGT. CDR3: CASSSGREDTQYF. The CDR3 DNA follows: TGTGCCAGCAGCAGCGGGAGAGAGGATACGCAGTATTTT.

The rearrangement joins TRBV7-8 to TRBJ2-7; 13 bases are a match to TRBD2. The germline V gene has CDR1 SGHVS and CDR2 FQNEAQ. The CDR3 totals 19 residues. Losses at the gene ends were 5 bases for V and 5 bases for J; bases not matched to a gene: 18. In nucleotides, the CDR3 is TGTGCCAGCAGCCCTCTTATGTTACTAGCGGGAGGGCCGGGAGACGAGCAGTACTTC. This codes for CASSPLMLLAGGPGDEQYF.

This CDR3 is CASSWGGNQPQHF. The CDR3 DNA is TGTGCCAGCAGCTGGGGGGGCAATCAGCCCCAGCATTTT. The chain combines TRBV5-6 with TRBJ1-5; maybe TRBD1 (5 bases). Trimming removed 3 bases from V and 2 bases from J, with 6 bases in between. From germline, CDR1 is SGHDT and CDR2 YYEEEE. The CDR3 totals 13 residues.